The present T cell receptor (beta chain) was sequenced within a study of cytomegalovirus exposure and HLA in healthy donors (dated by TCRdb to the late 2010s). Turning to the overall study: In an earlier analysis of fewer than 750 of the donors, roughly 300 Gb of sequence data and some 120 million unique TCR beta sequences from about 180 million T cells were reported. The T cell repertoires of some 670 subjects were profiled by immunosequencing and related to cytomegalovirus serostatus. HLA typing included class I and class II loci at four-digit resolution. A later analysis re-analyzed previously published TCR beta repertoires from 650 to 800 donors and added high-resolution HLA genotyping to study TCR occurrence patterns. Typing coverage varied by locus: roughly 629-640 donors for A, B, C, DRB1 and DQB1; approximately 500 for DQA1; approximately 610 for DPA1; roughly 470 for DPB1. Rather than using new phenotypic data, the later analysis identified candidate immune exposures from TCR beta sequences and from how often those sequences occurred across donors. Genome-wide SNP genotypes for about 60% of the roughly 670 donors were used in a later genetic analysis, which treated that subset as a discovery cohort. To predict cytomegalovirus infection status, the study brought together high-throughput TCR immunosequencing, statistical association of individual TCRs with disease status, and machine learning. In addition to the first cohort of around 670 subjects, a separate validation cohort of 120 different subjects was used. Because of strong linkage in the cohort, roughly five DR-DQ haplotypes were treated as single units for association and clustering. All discovery cohort repertoires had been generated using a single sequencing platform. An earlier analysis of about 600 of the donors used high-throughput TCR beta sequencing to judge whether each TCR beta V gene segment behaved as functional or pseudogenic. Approximately 310 gigabases of sequencing data and around 87 million unique TCR sequences were included in an early release covering roughly 600 HLA-typed donors. The aim of the study was to test whether cataloging public T cell receptors could identify signatures of past pathogen exposure. Among the approximately 400 genotyped donors, more than 70% belonged to the genetic ancestry cluster associated with self-reported Caucasian donors. Across 300 to 400 genotyped donors of the cohort, an average of about 200,000 unique TCR beta nucleotide sequences per donor were sequenced, and 15% to 20% of those sequences were non-productive. Donor age, sex, ethnicity and CMV serostatus were compiled alongside the repertoire data.

Overall study outcomes, separate from this receptor: A later analysis found that HLA-associated TCR beta chains were more clonally expanded and had lower generation probabilities than equally common non-associated chains. The sequencing pipeline was judged likely to have produced a cluster of highly shared sequence variants as a technical artifact. The 87-base-pair reads could not distinguish some IMGT-functional V segments, including TRBV6-2 and TRBV6-3, so those segments were excluded. In vitro tests confirmed that a few of the cytomegalovirus-associated TCR beta chains recognize cytomegalovirus antigens. When HLA alleles, especially DR and DQ, strongly co-occurred, TCR associations were difficult to assign to individual alleles. Broadly in line with IMGT annotations, most TCR beta V segments showed up in productive rearrangements about 87% or about 30% of the time in an earlier analysis of 587 of the donors. Linkage disequilibrium might explain the correlated functional status among segregating V segments, but an unknown experimental factor could not be ruled out. In a later analysis, several top co-occurrence clusters were reported to appear linked to parvovirus B19, influenza, CMV and Epstein-Barr virus. An association between a missense DCLRE1C variant and V-gene and J-gene trimming of TCR beta chains was found in a later genetic analysis and replicated in an independent cohort. Roughly uniform sequencing depth across donors was assumed in presence/absence analyses, although this assumption may not hold. It was suggested by the authors that the approach could potentially be generalized to other disease states and immunological phenotypes. A total of some 180 TCR beta chains were listed by the study as associated with cytomegalovirus. In a later analysis, TCR association rates were found to vary across HLA loci, with the most associated TCRs seen for DRB1 alleles and the fewest for HLA-C alleles. Most TCR sequences were observed very rarely across donors, whereas some public TCRs were present in many individuals. Specific HLA alleles were associated with 15,000 to 20,000 TCR beta sequences at a false discovery rate of 0.05 in a later analysis. This cohort had only TCR beta chains sequenced, and the lack of alpha or paired-chain data limited which features could be detected. The earlier analysis of approximately 590 of the donors excluded 15 to 20 rarely observed V segments, including chromosome 9 orphons, because counts were too low. Compared with the roughly 720-donor mean, donors in an Asian-associated ancestry cluster had fewer N-insertions in productive TCRs, according to a later genetic analysis. Because HLA typing was missing for some donors at each locus, association tests included only the typed subset. For the cohort, immune exposure information was limited to CMV serostatus. In a later analysis, most CMV-associated TCR beta chains were found to appear HLA-restricted, with HLA associations seemingly driven largely by CMV exposure. The classifier was reported to diagnose cytomegalovirus status with high specificity and sensitivity in both the original cohort and the validation cohort. A further reported finding was that TCR beta sequences accurately predicted the HLA-A and HLA-B alleles for most subjects in the first cohort.

This clone was detected only a few times. The antigen this receptor binds is unknown. Base-call qualities are not available, and no considerably larger clone is one nucleotide away. V drops 2 bases and J drops 9 bases, leaving 11 bases in between. The CDR3 holds 13 amino acids from the cysteine to the phenylalanine. Only CDR3 DNA is held: 39 bases, read in frame from base 1. Sequences MNHEY (CDR1) and SMNVEV (CDR2) are obtained from the germline V gene (reference sequence). Libraries were prepared through the immunoSEQ multiplex PCR assay. The multiplex PCR relied on a mix of 60 forward primers for TCR Vbeta segments and 13 reverse primers for TCR Jbeta segments. Amplification of the CDR3 region of rearranged TCR beta genes was performed with a multiplex PCR assay on genomic DNA. The amplified TCR beta libraries were sequenced on the Illumina HiSeq System as 87-base-pair reads. For the original study's pipeline: A later analysis counted 65 million to 90 million unique TCR beta chains across the 640 or so repertoires, and 9.5 million to 11 million of these chains were shared by at least two donors. A nearest-neighbor algorithm error-corrected the raw reads and collapsed the reads into unique sequences, merging closely related sequences to remove PCR and sequencing errors. To assign V, D and J gene segments, CDR3 sequences were aligned to IMGT reference sequences. Each retained sequence needed at least a six-nucleotide match to both a V gene segment and a J gene segment. Rearrangements were classified as productive when the CDR3 lacked stop codons and remained in frame with V and J, and all other rearrangements were classified as non-productive. CDR3 was defined according to IMGT convention as the region running from the second conserved V-encoded cysteine to the conserved J-encoded phenylalanine. The earlier analysis of approximately 500 of the donors excluded sequences that lacked an unambiguous match to a single V gene segment. In an earlier analysis of a few hundred of the donors, V segments were called functional above 56.7% productive rearrangements and were called segregating when the between-donor standard deviation exceeded 5%. A statistical classification framework was built to diagnose cytomegalovirus status from the catalog of TCR beta chain sequences. In a later analysis, TCR nucleotide sequences were compared against IMGT/GENE-DB human TR gene sequences so that V and J genes could be assigned. A later analysis assigned CDR3 sequences and most-parsimonious VDJ recombination scenarios with the TCRdist pipeline. A later analysis defined each TCR beta chain by its CDR3 amino acid sequence plus V-gene family, and excluded reads lacking a unique V-gene family. In a later analysis, a few hundred highly shared, low-generation-probability nucleotide sequences were removed to address suspected cross-contamination and a sequencing artifact. In a later analysis, a clonal expansion index for each public chain was calculated from normalized within-repertoire ranks of inferred template counts. Generation probabilities in a later analysis came from a VDJ recombination model fitted to out-of-frame rearrangements, and those results were checked against IGoR. Hypergeometric tests were used in a later analysis to score TCR-TCR, TCR-HLA and TCR-CMV co-occurrence, with a repertoire-size bias correction applied to the TCR pairs. To estimate false discovery rates, a later analysis permuted the HLA or CMV assignments 20 times. A later analysis grouped co-occurring TCRs with DBSCAN, adding TCRdist sequence similarity when clustering within HLA-allele-positive subsets. Repertoires with fewer than 30,000 or more than 120,000 public chains, plus five repertoires with anomalous nucleotide sharing, were excluded from co-occurrence clustering. TCRdb re-hosts the immuneACCESS table, in-frame sequences only. Its copies lack some clones; in the studies checked, an unresolved V gene accounts for under half of them, and the cause for the rest is not known. V and J calls and clone size are as listed in that table; D and trimming were resolved from the DNA. The sample table shows about 190,000 clones, and over 60% are seen once. More than 4% of the sample is in the top ten clones.

The cohort consisted of some 730 healthy bone marrow donors. At the time of sampling, every cohort member was nominally healthy, though immune exposures that went unrecorded were likely present. The donor was CMV seropositive and belonged to the group of around 300 seropositive cohort members. Each donor provided a peripheral blood sample, and peripheral blood mononuclear cells were used for TCR beta sequencing. The Qiagen DNeasy Blood Extraction Kit was used to extract genomic DNA from the blood cell samples. Sequenced input: PBMCs. The source of this sequence is a man younger than 40 in good health and CMV-seropositive. The V gene is TRBV27 and the J gene is TRBJ2-1; TRBD1 could be the D gene, as 6 bases match. The DNA sequence follows: TGTGCCAGCAGTTTAGCAGGGGTGGGTGAGCAGTTCTTC. Its protein product is CASSLAGVGEQFF.